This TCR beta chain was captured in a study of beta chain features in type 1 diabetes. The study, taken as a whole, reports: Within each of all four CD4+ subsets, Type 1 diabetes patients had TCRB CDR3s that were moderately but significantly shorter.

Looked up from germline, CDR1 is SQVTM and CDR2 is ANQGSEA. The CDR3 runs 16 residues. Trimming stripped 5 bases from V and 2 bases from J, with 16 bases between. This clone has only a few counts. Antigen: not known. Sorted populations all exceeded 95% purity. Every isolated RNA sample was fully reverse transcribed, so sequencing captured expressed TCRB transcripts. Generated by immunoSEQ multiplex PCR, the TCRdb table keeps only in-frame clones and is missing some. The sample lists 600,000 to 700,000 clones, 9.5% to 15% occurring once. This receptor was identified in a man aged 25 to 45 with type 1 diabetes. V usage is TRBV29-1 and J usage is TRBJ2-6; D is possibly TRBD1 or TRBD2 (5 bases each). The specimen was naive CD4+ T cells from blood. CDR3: CSVTRGAGAGANVLTF. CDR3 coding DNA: TGCAGCGTTACCCGAGGGGCTGGCGCTGGGGCCAACGTCCTGACTTTC.